What follows are 25 T cell receptor beta chains derived from one specimen sequenced in a study of blood T cells in healthy people across ages. The authors ran a second PCR of roughly 6 to 12 cycles using a sample-barcoded 5' primer and a J-beta primer mix. TCRdb re-derived calls from the 5' RACE reads in MiXCR, one entry per CDR3 protein. Altogether over 950,000 distinct CDR3 sequences are present, roughly two fifths being singletons, with the ten largest covering around 13%. Specimen: blood. Every receptor here comes from a man aged 18-30 years in good health.

The chain has TRBV2 and TRBJ1-5; D remains ambiguous. V was shortened by 6 bases and J by 4 bases, with 10 bases between the two germline ends. Germline V gives CDR1 SNHLY, CDR2 FYNNEI. The CDR3 spans 13 residues. As DNA, the CDR3 is TGTGCCAGCAGGTCCTGGACGAATCAGCCCCAGCATTTT. Translating gives CASRSWTNQPQHF.

The rearrangement uses TRBV7-9 and TRBJ1-2; 8 bases agree with TRBD1. Germline V gene sequence: CDR1 SEHNR, CDR2 FQNEAQ (reference sequence). This CDR3 region has 14 residues. J lost 2 bases, V lost 5 bases, and 4 bases had no gene match. The CDR3 loop reads CASSAGDRNYGYTF. The CDR3 DNA is TGTGCCAGCAGCGCCGGGGACAGGAACTATGGCTACACCTTC.

This rearrangement joins TRBV19 to TRBJ1-1; no clear D gene. CDR3 length equals 14 residues. Trimming removed 1 base from V and 2 bases from J, with 8 bases in between. The germline gives CDR1 LNHDA, CDR2 SQIVND (reference sequence). The CDR3 DNA reads as TGTGCCAGTAGTATAGGGAGTCTAAACACTGAAGCTTTCTTT. This sequence encodes CASSIGSLNTEAFF.

DNA of the CDR3: TGCAGTGCTCAAGGCAGGGGACCCCTCTACGAGCAGTACTTC. Translation: CSAQGRGPLYEQYF. The rearrangement links TRBV20-1 to TRBJ2-4, with a possible D match to TRBD1 (6 bases). TRBJ2-7 explains the end of the DNA better; the J call may be wrong. The CDR3 spans 14 residues. The germline V gene encodes CDR1 DFQATT and CDR2 SNEGSKA (reference sequence).

This clonotype was seen a few times. The chain links TRBV4-3 to TRBJ2-1; 11 bases fit TRBD2. Trimming removed 3 bases from V and 5 bases from J; junction bases left unmatched: 12. The CDR3 loop spans 18 amino acids. The germline gives CDR1 LGHNA, CDR2 YSLEER. This CDR3 reads CASSQSYTLSGGDNEQFF. The CDR3 DNA sequence: TGCGCCAGCAGCCAGAGCTACACACTTAGCGGGGGGGACAATGAGCAGTTCTTC.

This clonotype was seen only a few times. The chain links TRBV5-1 to TRBJ1-6, with D hard to call. Trimming stripped 4 bases from V and 0 bases from J, with 8 bases between. Germline CDR1 and CDR2: SGHRS and YFSETQ. This CDR3 is 15 amino acids long. For the CDR3, the DNA is TGCGCCAGCAGCCTTTCGGGCTCCTATAATTCACCCCTCCACTTT. Protein: CASSLSGSYNSPLHF.

This clonotype was detected a few times. This sequence joins TRBV6-1 and TRBJ1-6; TRBD1 matches at 11 bases. CDR1 MNHNS and CDR2 SASEGT come from the germline V gene. J lost 9 bases, V lost 6 bases, and 4 bases had no gene match. CDR3 size: 14 residues. The CDR3 coding sequence is TGTGCCAGCAGCCCCGGGACAGGGGGTTCACCCCTCCACTTT. Amino acids: CASSPGTGGSPLHF.

The chain joins TRBV20-1 to TRBJ2-7; 8 bases align to TRBD1. V was clipped by 3 bases and J by 5 bases; unmatched bases: 9. Germline V gives CDR1 DFQATT, CDR2 SNEGSKA (reference sequence). The CDR3 is made up of 14 amino acids. The CDR3 reads CSASSGQGTNEQYF. CDR3 DNA sequence: TGCAGTGCTAGTTCAGGACAGGGAACGAACGAGCAGTACTTC.

V and J are TRBV12-3 or TRBV12-4 and TRBJ1-1; 10 bases fit TRBD1. V lost 3 bases, J lost 11 bases, and 6 bases stayed unmatched. The CDR3 runs to 13 residues. The CDR3: CASSLGGTGEAFF. The DNA for the CDR3 is TGTGCCAGCAGTTTGGGGGGGACAGGGGAGGCTTTCTTT.

This clonotype has only a few counts. The chain has TRBV20-1 and TRBJ2-3; D is possibly TRBD1 (5 bases). The CDR3 length is 14 residues. Looked up from germline, CDR1 is DFQATT and CDR2 is SNEGSKA (reference sequence). V gave up 3 bases and J gave up 7 bases, with 17 bases separating them. The DNA for the CDR3 is TGCAGTGCTAGTCCTCAGGGTGCAGCAAATACGCAGTATTTT. Amino acids: CSASPQGAANTQYF.

This rearrangement joins TRBV29-1 to TRBJ1-1, with TRBD1 identical over 8 bases. Germline CDR1 SQVTM, CDR2 ANQGSEA. The CDR3 covers 13 residues. V lost 7 bases and J lost 2; bases outside the gene matches: 6. The CDR3 DNA follows: TGCAGCGGGAAGGGGACAGGTAACACTGAAGCTTTCTTT. Translated: CSGKGTGNTEAFF. The whole variable domain, filled in from reference TRBV29-1 and TRBJ1-1, reads SAVISQKPSRDICQRGTSLTIQCQVDSQVTMMFWYRQQPGQSLTLIATANQGSEATYESGFVIDKFPISRPNLTFSTLTVSNMSPEDSSIYLCSGKGTGNTEAFFGQGTRLTVV.

The V call is TRBV27, the J call TRBJ1-2; D not resolved. Germline V CDR1 and CDR2: MNHEY, SMNVEV (reference sequence). CDR3 length: 11 residues. Trimming cost V 9 bases and J 6 bases, with 11 bases left between them. The CDR3 here is CASKGNHGYTF. The DNA for the CDR3 is TGTGCCAGTAAGGGTAATCATGGCTACACCTTC.

This clonotype appeared once. This chain uses TRBV12-3 or TRBV12-4 with TRBJ2-5, with 11 bases lining up with TRBD2. The CDR3 extends over 15 amino acids. The junction had 5 bases not matched to a gene; V was cut back by 7 bases and J by 1 base. CDR3 nucleotides: TGTGCCAGCAATAAAACTAGCGGGGGCCAAGAGACCCAGTACTTC. This gives the protein CASNKTSGGQETQYF.

This clonotype has just a few counts. The chain links TRBV27 to TRBJ1-2; D may be TRBD1 (5 bases). With 4 bases removed from V and 0 bases from J, the gap between germline ends came to 9 bases. The germline gives CDR1 MNHEY, CDR2 SMNVEV (reference sequence). The CDR3 runs to 14 residues. The CDR3 loop is CASSWGGANYGYTF. The CDR3 DNA is TGTGCCAGCAGTTGGGGGGGGGCTAACTATGGCTACACCTTC.

This chain uses TRBV6-6 with TRBJ1-2; D unresolved. The germline V and J ends were trimmed by 2 bases and 6 bases, with 7 bases remaining between them. The germline V gene has CDR1 MNHNY and CDR2 SVGAGI (reference sequence). This CDR3 is 12 amino acids long. This chain's CDR3 is CASSYDGDGYTF. The CDR3 DNA reads TGTGCCAGCAGTTACGATGGGGATGGCTACACCTTC.

This clonotype was seen only a few times. The CDR3 is CSAPQVGGAEDTQYF. The CDR3 DNA follows: TGCAGTGCCCCTCAGGTCGGGGGGGCCGAGGATACGCAGTATTTT. This chain links TRBV20-1 with TRBJ2-3, with 8 nucleotides matching TRBD2. From germline, CDR1 is DFQATT and CDR2 SNEGSKA (reference sequence). The junction had 14 bases not matched to a gene; V was cut back by 6 bases and J by 6 bases. This CDR3 has 15 amino acids.

On this clonotype: The conserved closing phenylalanine or tryptophan is absent in this CDR3, likely reflecting a read error. This chain joins TRBV7-2 and TRBJ2-1, with 8 bases fitting TRBD1. Trimming removed 8 bases from V and 6 bases from J; junction bases left unmatched: 9. Per the germline V gene, CDR1 is SGHTA and CDR2 is FQGNSA. CDR3 size: 14 residues. CDR3 residues: CASSHGQGSNEQFL. In DNA, the CDR3 is TGTGCCAGCTCCCATGGACAGGGTTCCAATGAGCAGTTCTTA.

This clonotype was counted between two and nine times. The chain joins TRBV12-3 or TRBV12-4 to TRBJ2-7; D might be TRBD1 or TRBD2, each matching 6 bases. This CDR3 is 14 amino acids long. V was trimmed by 5 bases and J by 6 bases, leaving 17 bases between them. The CDR3 coding sequence is TGTGCCAGCAGTCTCCGGACAGTAGCGGCCGAGCAGTACTTC. Its translation: CASSLRTVAAEQYF.

This chain links TRBV6-5 with TRBJ1-5; 7 bases agree with TRBD1. This CDR3 comprises 15 residues. Trimming at V came to 6 bases and at J to 2 bases, leaving 7 bases not matched to a gene. The V gene's germline CDR1 is MNHEY and CDR2 SVGAGI. In nucleotides, the CDR3 is TGTGCCAGCAGGGTTACAGGGGACGGCAATCAGCCCCAGCATTTT. It translates to CASRVTGDGNQPQHF.

Remarks on this clonotype: Germline and junction disagree at one end, which may indicate a read error. The chain joins TRBV2 to TRBJ2-1; maybe TRBD2 (7 bases). Germline CDR1 reads SNHLY; CDR2 reads FYNNEI. The CDR3 contains 16 residues. The CDR3 DNA reads as TGTGTCAGCAGTGACCGGGGAGGGGGCTCCTACAATGAGCAGTTCTTC. It encodes CVSSDRGGGSYNEQFF.

A single count supports this clonotype. The germline gene is not matched at one end of the junction; a read error may be the cause. V gene TRBV4-3 combines with J gene TRBJ2-3; 11 bases are shared with TRBD2. Germline V CDR1 and CDR2: LGHNA, YSLEER. The CDR3 is 16 amino acids. The CDR3 reads CASSAPTSGDRDMQYF. DNA for the CDR3: TGCGCCAGCAGCGCCCCGACTAGCGGGGACAGAGATATGCAGTATTTT.

The chain links TRBV21-1 to TRBJ2-2; the tabulated D call, TRBD1, remains unverified against the DNA. TRBV21-1 has pseudogene status. The CDR3 length is 11 residues. CDR3 sequence reads: CASWGLGELFF. Here the CDR3 DNA reads TGTGCCAGCTGGGGGCTGGGGGAGCTGTTTTTT.

This chain joins TRBV12-3 or TRBV12-4 and TRBJ2-1, with 9 bases aligning to TRBD2. With 6 bases clipped from V and 7 bases from J, the junction kept 13 bases outside the gene matches. This CDR3 has 16 residues. The CDR3 region has the DNA TGTGCCAGCAGGTTACCAGGTGGCGGGGGGGTTAATGAGCAGTTCTTC. Protein: CASRLPGGGGVNEQFF.

V usage is TRBV12-3 or TRBV12-4 and J usage is TRBJ1-4; D possibly corresponds to TRBD1 (6 bases). Trimming took 6 bases from V and 2 from J, leaving 10 bases between them. This CDR3 comprises 14 residues. DNA for the CDR3: TGTGCCAGCAGAAAGGGGGGGACTAATGAAAAACTGTTTTTT. It encodes CASRKGGTNEKLFF.

The V and J genes are TRBV21-1 and TRBJ1-6. TRBV21-1 is classified as a pseudogene. The CDR3 length is 8 residues. The CDR3 spells CASSNIHF. The DNA for the CDR3 is TGTGCCAGCAGCAACATCCACTTT.